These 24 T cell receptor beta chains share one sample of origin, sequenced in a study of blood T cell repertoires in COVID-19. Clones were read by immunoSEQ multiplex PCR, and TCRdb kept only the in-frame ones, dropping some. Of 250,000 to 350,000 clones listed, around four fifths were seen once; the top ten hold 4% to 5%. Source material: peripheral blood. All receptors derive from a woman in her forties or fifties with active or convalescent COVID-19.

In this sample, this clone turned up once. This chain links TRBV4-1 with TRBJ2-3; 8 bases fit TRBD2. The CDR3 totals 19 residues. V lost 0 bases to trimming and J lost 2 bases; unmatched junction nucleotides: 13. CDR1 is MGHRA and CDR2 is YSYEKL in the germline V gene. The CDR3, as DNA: TGCGCCAGCAGCCAAGAATCTCTTGTAGCGGGACTTATCACAGATACGCAGTATTTT. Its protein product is CASSQESLVAGLITDTQYF.

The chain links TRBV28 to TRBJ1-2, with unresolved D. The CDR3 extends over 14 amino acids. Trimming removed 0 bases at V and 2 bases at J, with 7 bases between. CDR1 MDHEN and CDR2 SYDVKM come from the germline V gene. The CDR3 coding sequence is TGTGCCAGCAGTTTATGGGCAATCAACTATGGCTACACCTTC. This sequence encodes CASSLWAINYGYTF.

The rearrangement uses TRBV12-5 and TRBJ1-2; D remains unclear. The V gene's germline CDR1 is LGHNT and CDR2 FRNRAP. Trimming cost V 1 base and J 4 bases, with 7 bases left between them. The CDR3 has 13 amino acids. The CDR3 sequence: CASGLASFYGYTF. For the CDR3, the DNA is TGTGCTAGTGGTTTGGCAAGCTTCTATGGCTACACCTTC.

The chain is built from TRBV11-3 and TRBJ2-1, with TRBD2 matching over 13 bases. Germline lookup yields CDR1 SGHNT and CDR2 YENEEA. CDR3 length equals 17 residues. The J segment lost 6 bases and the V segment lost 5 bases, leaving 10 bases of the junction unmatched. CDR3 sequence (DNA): TGTGCCAGCAGCGTCGGGACTAGCGGGAACCCGGTCAATGAGCAGTTCTTC. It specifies CASSVGTSGNPVNEQFF.

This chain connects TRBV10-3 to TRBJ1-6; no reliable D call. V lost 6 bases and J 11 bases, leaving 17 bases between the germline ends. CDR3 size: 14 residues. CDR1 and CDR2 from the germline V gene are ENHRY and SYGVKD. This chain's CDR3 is CAISRDGVRTPLHF. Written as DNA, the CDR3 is TGTGCCATCAGCCGCGACGGGGTGAGGACACCCCTCCACTTT.

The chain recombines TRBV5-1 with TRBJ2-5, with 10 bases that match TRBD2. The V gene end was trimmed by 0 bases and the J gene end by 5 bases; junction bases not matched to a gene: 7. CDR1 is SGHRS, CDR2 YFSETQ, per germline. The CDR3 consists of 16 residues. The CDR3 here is CASSLAPSGSGETQYF. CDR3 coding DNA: TGCGCCAGCAGCTTGGCTCCTAGCGGGAGTGGCGAGACCCAGTACTTC.

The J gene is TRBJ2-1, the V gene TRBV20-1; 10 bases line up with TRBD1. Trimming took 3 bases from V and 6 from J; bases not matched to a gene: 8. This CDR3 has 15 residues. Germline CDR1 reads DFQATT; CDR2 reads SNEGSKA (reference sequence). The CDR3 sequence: CSASDRQGASNEQFF. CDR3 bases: TGCAGTGCTAGTGACAGACAGGGGGCTAGCAATGAGCAGTTCTTC.

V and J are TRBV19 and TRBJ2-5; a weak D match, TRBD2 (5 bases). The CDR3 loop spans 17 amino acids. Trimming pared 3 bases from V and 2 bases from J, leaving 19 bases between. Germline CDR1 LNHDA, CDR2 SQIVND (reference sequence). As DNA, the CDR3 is TGTGCCAGTAGTATCCGCCCCCTTGGAGGCAGTCAAGAGACCCAGTACTTC. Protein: CASSIRPLGGSQETQYF.

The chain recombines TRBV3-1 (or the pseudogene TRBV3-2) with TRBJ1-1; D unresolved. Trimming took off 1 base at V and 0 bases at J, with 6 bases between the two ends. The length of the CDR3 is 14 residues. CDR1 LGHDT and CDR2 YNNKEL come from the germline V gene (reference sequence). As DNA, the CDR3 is TGTGCCAGCAGCCAAGGACTGATGAACACTGAAGCTTTCTTT. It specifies CASSQGLMNTEAFF.

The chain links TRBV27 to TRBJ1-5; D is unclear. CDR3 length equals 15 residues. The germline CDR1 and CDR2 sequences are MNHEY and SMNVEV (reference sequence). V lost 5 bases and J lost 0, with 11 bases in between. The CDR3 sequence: CASSPYRVSNQPQHF. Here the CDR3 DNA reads TGTGCCAGCAGTCCATATCGCGTTAGCAATCAGCCCCAGCATTTT.

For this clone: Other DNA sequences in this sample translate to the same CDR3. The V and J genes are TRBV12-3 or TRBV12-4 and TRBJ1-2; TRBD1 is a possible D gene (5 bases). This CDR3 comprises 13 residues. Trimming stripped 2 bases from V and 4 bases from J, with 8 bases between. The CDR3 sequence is CASSLQGSYGYTF. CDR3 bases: TGTGCCAGCAGTTTACAGGGTAGCTATGGCTACACCTTC.

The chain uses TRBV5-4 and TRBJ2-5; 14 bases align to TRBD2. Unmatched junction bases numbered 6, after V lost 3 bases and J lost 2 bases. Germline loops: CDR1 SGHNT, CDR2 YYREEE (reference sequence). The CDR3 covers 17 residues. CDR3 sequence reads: CASSSGLAGGGQETQYF. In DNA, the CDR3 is TGTGCCAGCAGCTCCGGACTAGCGGGAGGAGGTCAAGAGACCCAGTACTTC.

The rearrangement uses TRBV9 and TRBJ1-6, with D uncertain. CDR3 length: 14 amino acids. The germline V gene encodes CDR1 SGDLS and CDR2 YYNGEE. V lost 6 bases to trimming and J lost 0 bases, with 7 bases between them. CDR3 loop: CASTPGSYNSPLHF. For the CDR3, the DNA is TGTGCCAGCACCCCCGGCTCCTATAATTCACCCCTCCACTTT.

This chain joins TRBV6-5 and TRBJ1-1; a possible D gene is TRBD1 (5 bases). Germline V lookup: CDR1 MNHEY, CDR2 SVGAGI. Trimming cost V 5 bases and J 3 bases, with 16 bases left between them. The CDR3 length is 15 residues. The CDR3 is CASSPNRGGDTEAFF. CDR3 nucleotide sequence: TGTGCCAGCAGTCCGAACCGGGGGGGAGACACTGAAGCTTTCTTT.

The CDR3 protein is CASSSYQNTEAFF. CDR3 nucleotide sequence: TGTGCCAGCAGCTCCTACCAGAACACTGAAGCTTTCTTT. The V and J genes are TRBV7-8 and TRBJ1-1, with D unclear. In germline, CDR1 is SGHVS, CDR2 FQNEAQ. The CDR3 loop spans 13 amino acids. With 4 bases removed from V and 1 base from J, the gap between germline ends came to 7 bases.

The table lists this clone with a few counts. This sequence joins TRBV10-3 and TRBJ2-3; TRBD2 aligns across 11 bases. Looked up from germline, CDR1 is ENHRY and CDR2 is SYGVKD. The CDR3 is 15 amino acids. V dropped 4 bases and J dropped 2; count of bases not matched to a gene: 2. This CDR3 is CAISGGLAVTDTQYF. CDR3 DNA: TGTGCCATCAGTGGGGGACTAGCGGTCACAGATACGCAGTATTTT.

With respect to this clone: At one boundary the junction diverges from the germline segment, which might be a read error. The CDR3 nucleotides are TGTGCCAGCACCTTGATACACAGGGGGCGGTTGGGCACAGATACGCAGTATTTT. Encoded protein: CASTLIHRGRLGTDTQYF. V and J are TRBV5-5 and TRBJ2-3; TRBD1 matches 9 bases. The CDR3 consists of 18 residues. Looked up from germline, CDR1 is SGHKS and CDR2 is YYEKEE (reference sequence).

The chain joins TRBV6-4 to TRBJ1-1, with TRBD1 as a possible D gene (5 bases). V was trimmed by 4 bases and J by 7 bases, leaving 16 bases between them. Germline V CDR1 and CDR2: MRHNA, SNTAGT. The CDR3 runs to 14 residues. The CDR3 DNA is TGTGCCAGCAGTGTTGCTGGGGGACTCGGTGAAGCTTTCTTT. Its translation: CASSVAGGLGEAFF.

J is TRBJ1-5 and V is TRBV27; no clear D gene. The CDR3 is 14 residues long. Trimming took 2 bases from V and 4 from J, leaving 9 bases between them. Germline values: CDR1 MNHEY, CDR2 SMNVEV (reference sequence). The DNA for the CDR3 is TGTGCCAGCAGTTTAAGCAGACTAAATCAGCCCCAGCATTTT. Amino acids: CASSLSRLNQPQHF.

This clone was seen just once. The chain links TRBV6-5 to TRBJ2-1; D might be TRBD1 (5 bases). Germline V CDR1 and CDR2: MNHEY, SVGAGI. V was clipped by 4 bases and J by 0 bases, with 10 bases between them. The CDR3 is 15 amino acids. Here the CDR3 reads CASSFGASSYNEQFF. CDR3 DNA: TGTGCCAGCAGTTTTGGGGCTAGCTCCTACAATGAGCAGTTCTTC.

The CDR3 region has the DNA TGTGCCAGCTCACCACAGCGGGCGGAGGGGACGTGGGATGGCTACACCTTC. Its translation is CASSPQRAEGTWDGYTF. The chain combines TRBV18 with TRBJ1-2; maybe TRBD1 (5 bases). Germline lookup yields CDR1 KGHSH and CDR2 LQKENI. The V gene lost 1 base and the J gene lost 6 bases, with 21 bases spanning the gap. The CDR3 is made up of 17 amino acids.

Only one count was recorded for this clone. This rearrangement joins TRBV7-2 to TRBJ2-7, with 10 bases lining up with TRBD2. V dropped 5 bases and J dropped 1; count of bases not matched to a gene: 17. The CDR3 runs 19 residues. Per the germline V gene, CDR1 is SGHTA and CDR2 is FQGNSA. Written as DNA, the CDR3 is TGTGCCAGCAGCACTAGGGCAATCACTCTAGCGGGAGCATCCTACGAGCAGTACTTC. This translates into CASSTRAITLAGASYEQYF.

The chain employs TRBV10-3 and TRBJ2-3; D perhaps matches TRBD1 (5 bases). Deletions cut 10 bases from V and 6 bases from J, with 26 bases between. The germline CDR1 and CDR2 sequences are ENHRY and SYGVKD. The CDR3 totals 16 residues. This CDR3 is CANSKTQDTQGDTQYF. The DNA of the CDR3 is TGTGCCAACTCTAAGACCCAGGACACCCAGGGCGATACGCAGTATTTT.

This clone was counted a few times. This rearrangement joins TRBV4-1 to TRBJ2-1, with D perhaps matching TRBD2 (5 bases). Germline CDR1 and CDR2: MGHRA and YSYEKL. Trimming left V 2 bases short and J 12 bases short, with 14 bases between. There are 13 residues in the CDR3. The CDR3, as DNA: TGCGCCAGCAGCCAACGACCCACACGGGGGCAGTTCTTC. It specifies CASSQRPTRGQFF.